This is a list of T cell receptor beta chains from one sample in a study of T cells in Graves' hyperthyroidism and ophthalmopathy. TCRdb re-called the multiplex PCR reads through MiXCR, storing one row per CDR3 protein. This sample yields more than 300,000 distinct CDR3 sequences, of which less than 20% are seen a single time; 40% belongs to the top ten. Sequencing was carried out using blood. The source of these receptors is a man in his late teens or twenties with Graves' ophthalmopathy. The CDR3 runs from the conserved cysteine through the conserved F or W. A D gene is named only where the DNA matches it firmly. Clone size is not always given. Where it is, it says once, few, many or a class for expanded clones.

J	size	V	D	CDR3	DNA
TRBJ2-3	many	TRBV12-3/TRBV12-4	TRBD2	CASRYSGGAVRDTQYF	TGTGCCAGCAGATATAGCGGGGGGGCCGTTAGAGATACGCAGTATTTT
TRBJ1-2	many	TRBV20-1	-	CSAIREMDLGYTF	TGCAGTGCTATCCGTGAGATGGATTTGGGCTACACCTTC
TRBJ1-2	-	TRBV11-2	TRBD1	CASSRSGTVNYGYTF	TGTGCCAGCAGTCGGTCCGGGACAGTGAACTATGGCTACACCTTC
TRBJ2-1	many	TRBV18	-	CASSLLGDNNEQFF	TGTGCCAGCTCACTCCTAGGGGATAACAATGAGCAGTTCTTC
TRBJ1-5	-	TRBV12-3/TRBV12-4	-	CASSLADRSGRRNQPQHF	TGTGCCAGCAGTTTAGCGGACAGATCCGGGAGGCGCAATCAGCCCCAGCATTTT
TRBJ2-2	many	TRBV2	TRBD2	CASTLASGVTGELFF	TGTGCCAGCACGTTGGCTAGCGGAGTCACCGGGGAGCTGTTTTTT
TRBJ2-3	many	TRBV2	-	CASSVGFTDTQYF	TGTGCCAGCAGTGTTGGTTTCACAGATACGCAGTATTTT
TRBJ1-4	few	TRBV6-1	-	CASRNPGVLEKLFF	TGTGCCAGCAGGAATCCCGGGGTCCTTGAAAAACTGTTTTTT
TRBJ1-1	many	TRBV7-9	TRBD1	CASSPPAGGSTEAFF	TGTGCCAGCAGCCCGCCGGCAGGGGGGAGCACTGAAGCTTTCTTT
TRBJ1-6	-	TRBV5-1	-	CASSLGSSNSPLHF	TGCGCCAGCAGCTTGGGAAGCTCAAATTCACCCCTCCACTTT
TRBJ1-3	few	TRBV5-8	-	CASSFRSTTDSGNTIYF	TGTGCCAGCAGCTTCCGATCGACAACAGACTCTGGAAACACCATATATTTT
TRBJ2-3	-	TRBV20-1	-	CSAHSGYTDTQYF	TGCAGTGCCCACAGCGGTTACACAGATACGCAGTATTTT
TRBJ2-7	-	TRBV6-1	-	CAYGRDNHEQYF	TGTGCCTATGGCAGGGATAACCACGAGCAGTACTTC
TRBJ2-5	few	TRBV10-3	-	CATSGSYQETQYF	TGTGCCACCTCAGGCAGTTATCAAGAGACCCAGTACTTC
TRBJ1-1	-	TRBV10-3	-	CAISEAGEVAEAFF	TGTGCCATCAGTGAGGCAGGGGAGGTGGCTGAAGCTTTCTTT
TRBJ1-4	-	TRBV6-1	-	CASSEAGGGTNEKLFF	TGTGCCAGCAGTGAAGCCGGAGGGGGGACTAATGAAAAACTGTTTTTT
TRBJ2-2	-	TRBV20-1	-	CSARPGAGELFF	TGCAGTGCTAGACCGGGAGCCGGGGAGCTGTTTTTT
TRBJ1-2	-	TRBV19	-	CATESGNGYTF	TGTGCCACTGAAAGTGGGAATGGCTACACCTTC
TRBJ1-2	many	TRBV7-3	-	CASSPGPGNGYTF	TGTGCCAGCAGCCCCGGCCCAGGGAATGGCTACACCTTC
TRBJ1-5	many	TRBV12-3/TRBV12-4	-	CATCLGHQPQHF	TGTGCCACCTGTCTGGGGCATCAGCCCCAGCATTTT
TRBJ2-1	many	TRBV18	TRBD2	CASSPTSGLAGEEQFF	TGTGCCAGCTCACCAACCTCGGGACTAGCGGGGGAAGAGCAGTTCTTC
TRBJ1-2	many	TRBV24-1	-	CATSEGNDGYTF	TGTGCCACCAGTGAAGGGAACGATGGCTACACCTTC
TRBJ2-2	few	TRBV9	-	CASSNRITTGELFF	TGTGCCAGCAGCAACAGAATTACCACCGGGGAGCTGTTTTTT
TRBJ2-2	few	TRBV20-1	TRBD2	CSARDKRRGGETGELFF	TGCAGTGCTAGAGATAAGCGTCGCGGGGGGGAAACCGGGGAGCTGTTTTTT
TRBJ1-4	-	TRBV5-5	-	CASSWDPGRGAEKLFF	TGTGCCAGCAGCTGGGATCCCGGCAGGGGTGCTGAAAAACTGTTTTTT
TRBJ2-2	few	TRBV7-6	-	CASSLRPMNTGELFF	TGTGCCAGCAGCTTAAGGCCGATGAACACCGGGGAGCTGTTTTTT
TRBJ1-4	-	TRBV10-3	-	CAISGSSVGDEKLFF	TGTGCCATCAGTGGCTCATCGGTAGGGGATGAAAAACTGTTTTTT
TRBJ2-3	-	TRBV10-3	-	CAISARDPSTDTQYF	TGTGCCATCAGCGCTCGGGACCCAAGCACAGATACGCAGTATTTT
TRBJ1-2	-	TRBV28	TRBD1	CAKEDRAYGYTF	TGTGCCAAGGAGGACAGGGCCTATGGCTACACCTTC
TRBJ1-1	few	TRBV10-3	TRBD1	CAISSGTGAFF	TGTGCCATCAGCTCCGGGACAGGAGCTTTCTTT
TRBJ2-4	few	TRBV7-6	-	CASSLAPRGAAKNIQYF	TGTGCCAGCAGCTTAGCGCCCCGGGGGGCAGCCAAAAACATTCAGTACTTC
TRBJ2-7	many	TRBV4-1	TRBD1	CASSQDRERQGASVGEQYF	TGCGCCAGCAGCCAAGATCGCGAGAGACAGGGGGCGTCAGTTGGCGAGCAGTACTTC
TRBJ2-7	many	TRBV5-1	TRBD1	CASSLVGRGQDEQYF	TGCGCCAGCAGCTTGGTGGGCAGGGGGCAGGACGAGCAGTACTTC
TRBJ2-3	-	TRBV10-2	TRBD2	CASSVAGTSTDTQYF	TGCGCCAGCAGCGTAGCGGGTACTAGCACAGATACGCAGTATTTT
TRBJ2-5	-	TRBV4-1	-	CASSQGPTQETQYF	TGCGCCAGCAGCCAAGGACCGACCCAAGAGACCCAGTACTTC
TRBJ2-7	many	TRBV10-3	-	CAISETAGESSYEQYF	TGTGCCATAAGTGAGACGGCTGGGGAGAGTTCCTACGAGCAGTACTTC
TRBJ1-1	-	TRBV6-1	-	CAIRPRGVAEAFF	TGTGCCATCCGCCCCAGGGGCGTCGCTGAAGCTTTCTTT
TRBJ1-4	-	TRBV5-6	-	CASSLYGSGSNEKLFF	TGTGCCAGCAGCTTGTACGGTTCAGGGTCTAATGAAAAACTGTTTTTT
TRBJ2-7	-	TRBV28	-	CASSRGLESSYEQYF	TGTGCCAGCAGCCGAGGCCTGGAAAGCTCCTACGAGCAGTACTTC
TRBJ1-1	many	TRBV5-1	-	CASSLGAFGYSSTEAFF	TGCGCCAGCAGCTTGGGGGCGTTCGGTTATAGTAGCACTGAAGCTTTCTTT
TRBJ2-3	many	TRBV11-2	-	CASSLGPGDTQYF	TGTGCCAGCAGCTTAGGGCCGGGAGATACGCAGTATTTT
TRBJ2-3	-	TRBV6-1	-	CASSRGGFSTDTQYF	TGTGCCAGCAGTAGGGGGGGGTTCTCCACAGATACGCAGTATTTT